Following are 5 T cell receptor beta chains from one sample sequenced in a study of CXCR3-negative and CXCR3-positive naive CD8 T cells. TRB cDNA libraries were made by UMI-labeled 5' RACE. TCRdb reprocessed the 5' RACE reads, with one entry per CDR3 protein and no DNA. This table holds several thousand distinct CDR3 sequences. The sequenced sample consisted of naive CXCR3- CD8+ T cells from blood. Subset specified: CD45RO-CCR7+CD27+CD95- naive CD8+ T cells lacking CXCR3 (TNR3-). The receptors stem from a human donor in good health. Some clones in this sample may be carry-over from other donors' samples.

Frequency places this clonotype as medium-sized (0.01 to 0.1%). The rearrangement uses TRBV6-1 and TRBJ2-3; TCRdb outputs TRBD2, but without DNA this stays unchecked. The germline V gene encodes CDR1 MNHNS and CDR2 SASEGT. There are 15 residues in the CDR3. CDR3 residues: CASRRTSGSTDTQYF.

CDR3: CSAERQGADTQYF. The chain uses TRBV29-1 and TRBJ2-3; TCRdb reports TRBD1, a call that lacks DNA to check it against. The CDR3 length is 13 residues. The V gene's germline CDR1 is SQVTM and CDR2 ANQGSEA.

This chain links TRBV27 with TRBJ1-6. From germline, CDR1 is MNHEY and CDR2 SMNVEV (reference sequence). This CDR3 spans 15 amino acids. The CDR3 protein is CASRSGGGYNSPLHF.

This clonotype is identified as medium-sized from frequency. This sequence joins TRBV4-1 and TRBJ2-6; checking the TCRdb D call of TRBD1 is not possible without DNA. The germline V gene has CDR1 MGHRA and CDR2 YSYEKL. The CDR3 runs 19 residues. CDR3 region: CASSQVELSSTPGANVLTF.

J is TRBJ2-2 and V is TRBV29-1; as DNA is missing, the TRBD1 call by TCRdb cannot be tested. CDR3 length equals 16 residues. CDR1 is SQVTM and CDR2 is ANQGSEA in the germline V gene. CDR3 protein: CSVESQGASWPGELFF.